The 10 T cell receptor beta chains below all came from one sample that was sequenced in a study of cytomegalovirus exposure and HLA in healthy donors. This PCR relied on a set of 60 Vbeta primers and 13 Jbeta primers. The table came from immunoSEQ multiplex PCR; TCRdb's copy has only in-frame clones and leaves some out. The sample holds 120,000 or so clones, around 76% seen once. Material for sequencing was PBMCs. The receptors originated from a man aged 55-75 years in good health and CMV-seropositive.

The genes are TRBV6-1 and TRBJ2-1, with 9 bases aligning to TRBD1. The CDR3 extends over 16 amino acids. Germline V gives CDR1 MNHNS, CDR2 SASEGT. The V and J ends lost 4 bases and 8 bases, in that order; junction bases with no gene match: 12. The CDR3 sequence: CASSAEPGQGFYEQFF. For the CDR3, the DNA is TGTGCCAGCAGTGCCGAACCGGGACAGGGATTCTATGAGCAGTTCTTC.

V usage is TRBV6-6 and J usage is TRBJ1-1, with D uncertain. This CDR3 contains 14 residues. Germline CDR1 is MNHNY and CDR2 is SVGAGI (reference sequence). V lost 0 bases, J lost 0 bases, and 5 bases lay in between. For the CDR3, the DNA is TGTGCCAGCAGTTACTCACACCTGAACACTGAAGCTTTCTTT. It yields the protein CASSYSHLNTEAFF.

This clone was seen a handful of times. V is TRBV2 and J is TRBJ2-7; D is perhaps TRBD2 (5 bases). Per the germline V gene, CDR1 is SNHLY and CDR2 is FYNNEI. This CDR3 region has 14 residues. The V gene lost 4 bases and the J gene lost 2 bases, with 12 bases spanning the gap. Here the CDR3 DNA reads TGTGCCAGCAGTGTAAGACGGGGAGCCTACGAGCAGTACTTC. Its protein product is CASSVRRGAYEQYF.

This clone was recorded a few times. The V call is TRBV7-3, the J call TRBJ2-5, with TRBD2 matching over 9 bases. Per the germline V gene, CDR1 is SGHTA and CDR2 is FQGTGA. The CDR3 sequence is 15 residues long. Trimming cost V 5 bases and J 4 bases; bases outside gene matches: 8. The CDR3 here is CASSPGTSRTETQYF. The CDR3, as DNA: TGTGCCAGCAGCCCTGGGACTAGCCGGACAGAGACCCAGTACTTC.

This clone is a singleton in its sample. The CDR3 loop is CASSYSPGTEAFF. CDR3 sequence (DNA): TGTGCCAGCAGTTACTCGCCCGGCACTGAAGCTTTCTTT. The rearrangement links TRBV6-5 to TRBJ1-1; D uncertain. V shed 0 bases and J shed 4 bases, with 6 bases lying between them. The CDR3 loop spans 13 amino acids. Germline V gene lookup returns CDR1 MNHEY and CDR2 SVGAGI.

This clone was counted between two and nine times. This chain uses TRBV6-5 with TRBJ1-6, with TRBD1 identical over 9 bases. The CDR3 consists of 16 residues. Germline CDR1 reads MNHEY; CDR2 reads SVGAGI. With V trimmed by 0 bases and J by 10 bases, 7 bases remained unmatched. CDR3 coding DNA: TGTGCCAGCAGTTACTCGATGGGGACAGGGAACTCACCCCTCCACTTT. Translated: CASSYSMGTGNSPLHF.

CDR3 sequence reads: CASSFHGTGGMNTEAFF. The CDR3 DNA reads as TGCGCCAGCAGCTTCCATGGGACAGGGGGAATGAACACTGAAGCTTTCTTT. This chain joins TRBV5-1 and TRBJ1-1; TRBD1 matches 11 bases. The ends lost 2 bases at V and 0 bases at J; junction bases unmatched: 6. Germline V gene lookup returns CDR1 SGHRS and CDR2 YFSETQ. The CDR3 is made up of 17 amino acids.

V usage is TRBV11-2 and J usage is TRBJ1-4; D is unclear. The CDR3 length is 12 residues. V was clipped by 0 bases and J by 13 bases, with 9 bases between them. CDR1 is SGHAT, CDR2 FQNNGV, per germline. The CDR3 bases are TGTGCCAGCAGCTTAGATCACGGTAGACTGTTTTTT. Translating gives CASSLDHGRLFF. Full variable domain (missing parts from reference TRBV11-2 and TRBJ1-4): EAGVAQSPRYKIIEKRQSVAFWCNPISGHATLYWYQQILGQGPKLLIQFQNNGVVDDSQLPKDRFSAERLKGVDSTLKIQPAKLEDSAVYLCASSLDHGRLFFGSGTQLSVL.

The chain recombines TRBV6-1 with TRBJ2-6; D remains unclear. Germline assignment: CDR1 MNHNS and CDR2 SASEGT. The CDR3 runs to 15 residues. V was shortened by 4 bases and J by 0 bases, with 7 bases between the two germline ends. CDR3 DNA: TGTGCCAGCAGTGCCGGTTCCTCTGGGGCCAACGTCCTGACTTTC. As protein: CASSAGSSGANVLTF.

The chain combines TRBV6-5 with TRBJ2-1, with TRBD2 as a possible D gene (7 bases). This CDR3 has 13 amino acids. Germline V gene data show CDR1 as MNHEY and CDR2 as SVGAGI. V was trimmed by 9 bases and J by 5 bases, leaving 14 bases between them. CDR3 sequence reads: CASKWGGHNEQFF. The DNA for the CDR3 is TGTGCCAGTAAGTGGGGGGGGCACAATGAGCAGTTCTTC.